Listed here is a single T cell receptor (beta chain). The study ran its PCR with 60 Vbeta and 13 Jbeta primers. Repertoires were generated with immunoSEQ multiplex PCR, while TCRdb's copy carries only in-frame clones and drops some. The table includes some 270,000 clones, around 90% detected once. These data belong to a study of cytomegalovirus exposure and HLA in healthy donors. CDR1 is SGHKS and CDR2 is YYEKEE in the germline V gene (reference sequence). J gave up 3 bases and V 3 bases, and 10 bases lay outside the gene matches. CDR3 length: 17 residues. The specimen was PBMCs. The V and J genes are TRBV5-5 and TRBJ1-5; the match to TRBD1 covers 9 bases. This receptor was obtained from a girl between 2 and 10 years old in good health and CMV-seronegative. CDR3 region: CASSWTGDILNNQPQHF. CDR3 nucleotide sequence: TGTGCCAGCAGCTGGACAGGGGACATACTCAACAATCAGCCCCAGCATTTT.